This T cell receptor (beta chain) derives from a study of cytomegalovirus exposure and HLA in healthy donors (dated by TCRdb to about 2017). Looking at the study overall: In an earlier analysis of roughly 590 of the donors, 250 to 350 Gb of sequence data and 120 million or so unique TCR beta sequences from 150 million to 200 million T cells were reported. The study used immunosequencing to profile the T cell repertoires of 600 to 850 subjects and linked those repertoires to cytomegalovirus serostatus. Rather than using new phenotypic data, the later analysis identified candidate immune exposures from TCR beta sequences and from how often those sequences occurred across donors. In an earlier analysis of roughly 580 of the donors, high-throughput TCR beta sequencing was used to judge whether each TCR beta V gene segment behaved as functional or pseudogenic. All discovery cohort repertoires had been generated on a single sequencing platform. The study aimed to test whether cataloging public T cell receptors could reveal signatures of past pathogen exposure. The genetic ancestry cluster associated with self-reported Caucasian donors included around 76% of the approximately 410 genotyped donors. Five DR-DQ haplotypes were handled as single units for association and clustering because linkage in the cohort was strong. An early release covering 550 to 700 HLA-typed donors comprised about 290 gigabases of sequencing data and around 85 million unique TCR sequences. Among several hundred genotyped donors of the cohort, an average of around 250,000 unique TCR beta nucleotide sequences was sequenced per donor, of which about 18% were non-productive. HLA typing included class I and class II loci at four-digit resolution. A later analysis re-analyzed previously published TCR beta repertoires from approximately 670 donors and added high-resolution HLA genotyping to study TCR occurrence patterns. Typing coverage differed by locus: A, B, C, DRB1 and DQB1 were typed in roughly 629-630 donors, DQA1 in approximately 520, DPA1 in 600 to 610, and DPB1 in just under 490. A later genetic analysis used genome-wide SNP genotypes for 398 of the 666 donors, treating that subset as a discovery cohort. To predict cytomegalovirus infection status, the study brought together high-throughput TCR immunosequencing, statistical association of individual TCRs with disease status, and machine learning. Alongside the repertoire data, information on donor age, sex, ethnicity and CMV serostatus was compiled. Along with the roughly 670-subject first cohort, a separate validation cohort of 120 different subjects was used.

Libraries were prepared through the immunoSEQ multiplex PCR assay. For the multiplex PCR, a mixture combining 60 forward primers for TCR Vbeta segments and 13 reverse primers for TCR Jbeta segments was used. The CDR3 region of rearranged TCR beta genes was amplified from genomic DNA by a multiplex PCR assay. The amplified TCR beta libraries were sequenced on the Illumina HiSeq System as 87-base-pair reads. On the study's bioinformatics: In a later analysis, tens of millions of unique TCR beta chains were counted across the 666 repertoires, and around 10 million of these chains were shared by at least two donors. Raw reads were error-corrected and collapsed into unique sequences by a nearest-neighbor algorithm in which closely related sequences were merged to remove PCR and sequencing errors. To assign V, D and J gene segments, CDR3 sequences were aligned to IMGT reference sequences. For a sequence to be retained, at least a six-nucleotide match to both a V gene segment and a J gene segment was required. Rearrangements were classified as productive when the CDR3 lacked stop codons and remained in frame with V and J, and all other rearrangements were classified as non-productive. Following IMGT convention, CDR3 was defined as the stretch from the second conserved V-encoded cysteine up to the conserved J-encoded phenylalanine. Sequences without an unambiguous match to a single V gene segment were excluded from the earlier analysis of approximately 600 of the donors. In an earlier analysis of several hundred of the donors, V segments were called functional above 56.7% productive rearrangements and were called segregating when the between-donor standard deviation exceeded 5%. To diagnose cytomegalovirus status from the catalog of TCR beta chain sequences, a statistical classification framework was built. In a later analysis, V and J genes were assigned by comparing TCR nucleotide sequences against IMGT/GENE-DB human TR gene sequences. Using the TCRdist pipeline, a later analysis assigned CDR3 sequences along with most-parsimonious VDJ recombination scenarios. In a later analysis, each TCR beta chain was defined by its CDR3 amino acid sequence together with its V-gene family, and reads lacking a unique V-gene family were excluded. As a way to deal with suspected cross-contamination and a sequencing artifact, a later analysis dropped 450 to 600 nucleotide sequences that were highly shared and had low generation probability. In a later analysis, a clonal expansion index for each public chain was calculated from normalized within-repertoire ranks of inferred template counts. In a later analysis, generation probabilities were computed with a VDJ recombination model fitted to out-of-frame rearrangements, and the resulting probabilities were checked against IGoR. Hypergeometric tests were used in a later analysis to score TCR-TCR, TCR-HLA and TCR-CMV co-occurrence, with a repertoire-size bias correction applied to the TCR pairs. In a later analysis, false discovery rates were estimated by permuting HLA or CMV assignments 20 times. In a later analysis, co-occurring TCRs were grouped using DBSCAN, with TCRdist sequence similarity added in when clustering inside HLA-allele-positive subsets. Repertoires with fewer than 30,000 or more than 120,000 public chains were left out of co-occurrence clustering, as were about 5 repertoires with anomalous nucleotide sharing. What TCRdb holds here is the immuneACCESS table cut down to in-frame rearrangements. Part of the clones is not present; checked against another copy, under half of the missing clones reflect an unresolved V gene, and the others are unexplained. V and J calls plus clone size are reproduced from that table; the DNA served to infer D and trimming. Across this sample there are about 94,000 clones, with roughly 79% seen only once. The top ten clones comprise just over 1.4% of the sample.

In its sample, this clone was seen a few times. This clone's antigen is unknown. Within one base of it there is no much larger clone, and no base qualities were kept. The cohort comprised 670 or so healthy bone marrow donors. At the time of sampling, all cohort members were nominally healthy, though unrecorded immune exposures were likely present. The donor tested CMV seronegative and was one of the 352 seronegative cohort members. A peripheral blood sample was collected from each donor, and TCR beta sequencing was performed on peripheral blood mononuclear cells. The Qiagen DNeasy Blood Extraction Kit was used to extract genomic DNA from the blood cell samples. Broad study findings and their caveats: Because counts were too low, seventeen rarely observed V segments, including chromosome 9 orphons, were excluded from the earlier analysis of 587 of the donors. According to a later analysis, parvovirus B19, influenza, CMV and Epstein-Barr virus appeared linked to several top co-occurrence clusters. An earlier analysis of approximately 540 of the donors showed that most TCR beta V segments appeared in productive rearrangements either about 87% or about 30% of the time, which broadly matched IMGT annotations. Sequencing depth was assumed to be roughly uniform across donors in the presence/absence analyses, though that assumption may not hold. In a later analysis, most CMV-associated TCR beta chains were found to appear HLA-restricted, with HLA associations seemingly driven largely by CMV exposure. Specific HLA alleles were associated with over 15,000 TCR beta sequences at a false discovery rate of 0.05 in a later analysis. A total of fewer than 200 TCR beta chains were listed by the study as associated with cytomegalovirus. Immune exposure information for the cohort was limited to CMV serostatus. A later genetic analysis reported fewer N-insertions in productive TCRs among donors in an Asian-associated ancestry cluster than the approximately 670-donor mean. A cluster of highly shared sequence variants was judged likely to represent a technical artifact of the sequencing pipeline. The classifier was reported to diagnose cytomegalovirus status with high specificity and sensitivity in both the original and validation cohorts. Because some donors lacked HLA typing at each locus, the association tests relied only on the typed subset. Linkage disequilibrium might explain the correlated functional status among segregating V segments, but an unknown experimental factor could not be ruled out. In vitro tests confirmed that three of the cytomegalovirus-associated TCR beta chains recognize cytomegalovirus antigens. In this cohort, only TCR beta chains were sequenced, and detectable features were limited by the absence of alpha or paired-chain data. A further reported finding was that TCR beta sequences accurately predicted the HLA-A and HLA-B alleles for most subjects in the first cohort. An association between a missense DCLRE1C variant and V-gene and J-gene trimming of TCR beta chains was found in a later genetic analysis and replicated in an independent cohort. Across donors, most TCR sequences were observed very rarely, whereas some public TCRs were present in many individuals. A later analysis found that TCR association rates varied across HLA loci, with DRB1 alleles showing the most associated TCRs and HLA-C alleles the fewest. The authors suggested that the approach could potentially be generalized to other disease states and immunological phenotypes. In a later analysis, HLA-associated TCR beta chains showed more clonal expansion and lower generation probabilities than non-associated chains that were equally common. Assigning TCR associations to individual alleles was difficult when HLA alleles, especially DR and DQ, strongly co-occurred.

Sequenced sample: PBMCs. The TCR originated in a male donor in good health and CMV-seronegative.

The DNA sequence is given as TGCGCCAGCAGCCAAGGTCTCATGAACCGGGACACTGAAGCTTTCTTT. Its protein is CASSQGLMNRDTEAFF. The chain is made from TRBV4-1 and TRBJ1-1; confidence is insufficient to name the D gene. The trim is 1 base for V and 3 bases for J, with a gap of 15 bases between the germline ends. Including the terminal cysteine and phenylalanine, the CDR3 comprises 16 residues. CDR3 DNA only is kept here, 48 bases in frame from base 1. CDR1 and CDR2, per the germline V gene, are MGHRA and YSYEKL.